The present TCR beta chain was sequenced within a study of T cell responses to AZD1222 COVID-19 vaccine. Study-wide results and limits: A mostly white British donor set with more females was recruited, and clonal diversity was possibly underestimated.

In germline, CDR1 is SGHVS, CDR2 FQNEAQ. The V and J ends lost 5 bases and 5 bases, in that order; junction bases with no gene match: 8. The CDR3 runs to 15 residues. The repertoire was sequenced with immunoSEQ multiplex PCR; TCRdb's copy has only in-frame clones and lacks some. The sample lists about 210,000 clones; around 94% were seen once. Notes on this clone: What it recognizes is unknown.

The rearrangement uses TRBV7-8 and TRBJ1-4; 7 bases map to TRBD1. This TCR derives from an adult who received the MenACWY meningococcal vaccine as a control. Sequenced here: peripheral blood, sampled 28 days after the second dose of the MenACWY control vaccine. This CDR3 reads CASSSRTGQNEKLFF. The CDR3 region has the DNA TGTGCCAGCAGCAGCCGGACAGGTCAGAATGAAAAACTGTTTTTT.